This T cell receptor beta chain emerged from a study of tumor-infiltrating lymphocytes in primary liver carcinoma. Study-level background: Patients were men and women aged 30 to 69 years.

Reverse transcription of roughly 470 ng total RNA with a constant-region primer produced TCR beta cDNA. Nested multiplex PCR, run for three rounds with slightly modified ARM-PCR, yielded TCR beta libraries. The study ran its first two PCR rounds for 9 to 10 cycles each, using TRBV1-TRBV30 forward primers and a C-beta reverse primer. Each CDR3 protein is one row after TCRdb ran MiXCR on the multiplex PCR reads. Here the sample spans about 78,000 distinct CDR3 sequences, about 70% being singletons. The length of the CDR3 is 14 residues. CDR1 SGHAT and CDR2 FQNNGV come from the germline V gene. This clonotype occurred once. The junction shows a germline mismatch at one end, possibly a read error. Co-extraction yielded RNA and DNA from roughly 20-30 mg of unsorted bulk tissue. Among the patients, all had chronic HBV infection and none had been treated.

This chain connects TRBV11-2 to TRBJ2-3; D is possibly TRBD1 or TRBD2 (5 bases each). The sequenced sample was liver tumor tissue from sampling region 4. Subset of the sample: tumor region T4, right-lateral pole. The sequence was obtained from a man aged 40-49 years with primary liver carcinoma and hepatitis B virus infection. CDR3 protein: CASSSRDGTDMQYF. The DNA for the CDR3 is TGTGCCAGCAGCTCTCGGGACGGCACAGATATGCAGTATTTT.